Listed below are T cell receptor beta chains from one sample, sequenced in a study of beta chain features in type 1 diabetes. TCRdb's copy holds only in-frame clones and misses some; the assay was immunoSEQ multiplex PCR. The table includes some 360,000 clones, around 20% detected once. The sequenced sample was naive CD4+ T cells from blood. Source of these receptors: a woman in her late teens or twenties in good health. CDR3s include the opening cysteine and the closing phenylalanine or tryptophan. A D gene is named only where the DNA matches it firmly.

D gene: .
V gene: TRBV6-5
CDR3 length: 12
J gene: TRBJ1-1
CDR3 protein: CAVRGGNTEAFF

D gene: TRBD1
V gene: TRBV6-1
CDR3 length: 16
J gene: TRBJ2-5
CDR3 protein: CASSEGINRGQETQYF

D gene: .
V gene: TRBV4-1
CDR3 length: 17
J gene: TRBJ2-4
CDR3 protein: CASSQDRGRGGRNIQYF

D gene: TRBD2
V gene: TRBV30
CDR3 length: 17
J gene: TRBJ2-2
CDR3 protein: CAWSGISGSSSTGELFF

D gene: .
V gene: TRBV7-9
CDR3 length: 15
J gene: TRBJ2-4
CDR3 protein: CASELSSPWKNIQYF

D gene: TRBD2
V gene: TRBV29-1
CDR3 length: 15
J gene: TRBJ2-4
CDR3 protein: CSVETLAGAKNIQYF

D gene: .
V gene: TRBV25-1
CDR3 length: 14
J gene: TRBJ1-2
CDR3 protein: CASSEPGRGSGYTF

D gene: .
V gene: TRBV7-9
CDR3 length: 12
J gene: TRBJ2-7
CDR3 protein: CASSLLTYEQYF

D gene: .
V gene: TRBV5-1
CDR3 length: 14
J gene: TRBJ1-4
CDR3 protein: CASSLDQGRGKLFF

D gene: TRBD1
V gene: TRBV5-1
CDR3 length: 14
J gene: TRBJ1-5
CDR3 protein: CASSPGQDFQPQHF

D gene: .
V gene: TRBV6-6
CDR3 length: 14
J gene: TRBJ2-7
CDR3 protein: CASSYQGDSYEQYF

D gene: .
V gene: TRBV11-2
CDR3 length: 14
J gene: TRBJ1-1
CDR3 protein: CASSLEAGGTEAFF

D gene: .
V gene: TRBV10-3
CDR3 length: 12
J gene: TRBJ2-5
CDR3 protein: CATGQPQETQYF

D gene: .
V gene: TRBV2
CDR3 length: 13
J gene: TRBJ2-5
CDR3 protein: CASAGQDRETQYF

D gene: .
V gene: TRBV30
CDR3 length: 14
J gene: TRBJ2-7
CDR3 protein: CAWRGPGLPYEQYF

D gene: .
V gene: TRBV7-2
CDR3 length: 15
J gene: TRBJ2-7
CDR3 protein: CASSPGGGALYEQYF

D gene: .
V gene: TRBV5-1
CDR3 length: 14
J gene: TRBJ1-1
CDR3 protein: CASSLGVMNTEAFF

D gene: .
V gene: TRBV29-1
CDR3 length: 12
J gene: TRBJ1-2
CDR3 protein: CSVGEFNYGYTF

D gene: TRBD2
V gene: TRBV15
CDR3 length: 19
J gene: TRBJ2-4
CDR3 protein: CATSTLGLAGGWGKNIQYF

D gene: .
V gene: TRBV9
CDR3 length: 13
J gene: TRBJ2-5
CDR3 protein: CASPASRGETQYF

D gene: .
V gene: TRBV23-1
CDR3 length: 16
J gene: TRBJ2-7
CDR3 protein: CASSLPDRDISYEQYF

D gene: TRBD1
V gene: TRBV29-1
CDR3 length: 14
J gene: TRBJ2-7
CDR3 protein: CSVGPGQSSYEQYF

D gene: .
V gene: TRBV20-1
CDR3 length: 9
J gene: TRBJ1-5
CDR3 protein: CSAGQPQHF

D gene: .
V gene: TRBV10-3
CDR3 length: 18
J gene: TRBJ2-5
CDR3 protein: CAISEPQLARLGGETQYF

D gene: TRBD1
V gene: TRBV30
CDR3 length: 13
J gene: TRBJ1-5
CDR3 protein: CAWARGGNQPQHF

D gene: .
V gene: TRBV30
CDR3 length: 13
J gene: TRBJ1-1
CDR3 protein: CAWSLIPGTEAFF

D gene: TRBD2
V gene: TRBV9
CDR3 length: 16
J gene: TRBJ2-1
CDR3 protein: CASSVVSGRWENEQFF

D gene: TRBD1
V gene: TRBV4-2
CDR3 length: 18
J gene: TRBJ1-2
CDR3 protein: CASSQDPGQGTVNYGYTF

D gene: .
V gene: TRBV11-2
CDR3 length: 12
J gene: TRBJ2-5
CDR3 protein: CASSLASETQYF

D gene: .
V gene: TRBV5-1
CDR3 length: 14
J gene: TRBJ1-1
CDR3 protein: CASSTPGSNTEAFF

D gene: .
V gene: TRBV4-1
CDR3 length: 20
J gene: TRBJ2-1
CDR3 protein: CASSRGRMDGPRVSYNEQFF

D gene: TRBD2
V gene: TRBV13
CDR3 length: 15
J gene: TRBJ2-7
CDR3 protein: CASSLRAGGIYEQYF

D gene: .
V gene: TRBV18
CDR3 length: 13
J gene: TRBJ2-5
CDR3 protein: CASSTGNEETQYF

D gene: .
V gene: TRBV6-5
CDR3 length: 16
J gene: TRBJ1-1
CDR3 protein: CASSYVGGYMNTEAFF

D gene: TRBD1
V gene: TRBV11-2
CDR3 length: 15
J gene: TRBJ1-2
CDR3 protein: CASSPQGAPSGGYTF